This TCR beta chain was sequenced during a study of shared clonotypes between healthy human individuals. TCRdb's copy holds only in-frame clones and misses some; the assay was immunoSEQ multiplex PCR. The sample records approximately 590,000 clones, roughly 96% being singletons. This CDR3 region has 15 residues. Germline V CDR1 and CDR2: MNHEY, SMNVEV (reference sequence). Trimming took 6 bases from V and 2 from J; bases not matched to a gene: 4. Positively selected for CCR7, the CD45RO-negative cells used as naive CD8 cells excluded terminally differentiated effector memory CD45RA+ cells. In the case of this clone: Other DNA sequences of this sample code for an identical CDR3.

The specimen sequenced was naive CD8+ T cells sorted from blood. The clonotype originates from a woman in her 30s in good health. This chain joins TRBV27 and TRBJ2-3; 11 bases align to TRBD2. The CDR3 DNA sequence: TGTGCCAGCAGCCTAGCGGGAGGCTACACAGATACGCAGTATTTT. Its protein product is CASSLAGGYTDTQYF.